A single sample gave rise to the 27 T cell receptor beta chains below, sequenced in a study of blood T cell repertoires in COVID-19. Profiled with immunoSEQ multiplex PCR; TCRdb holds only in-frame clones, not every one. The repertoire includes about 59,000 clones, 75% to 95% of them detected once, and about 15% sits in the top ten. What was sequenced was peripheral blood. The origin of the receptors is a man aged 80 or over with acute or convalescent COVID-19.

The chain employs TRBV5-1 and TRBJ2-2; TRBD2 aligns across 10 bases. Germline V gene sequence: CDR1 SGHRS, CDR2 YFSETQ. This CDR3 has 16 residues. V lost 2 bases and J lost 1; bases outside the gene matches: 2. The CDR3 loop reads CASSFGLAVNTGELFF. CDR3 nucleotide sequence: TGCGCCAGCAGCTTTGGACTAGCGGTGAACACCGGGGAGCTGTTTTTT.

CDR3 sequence: CATSRAGRSAEQFF. The DNA for the CDR3 is TGTGCCACCAGCAGGGCTGGGCGATCGGCTGAGCAGTTCTTC. This chain connects TRBV15 to TRBJ2-1; no firm D call. The CDR3 spans 14 residues. CDR1 LNHNV and CDR2 YYDKDF come from the germline V gene (reference sequence). V was trimmed by 3 bases and J by 9 bases, leaving 15 bases between them.

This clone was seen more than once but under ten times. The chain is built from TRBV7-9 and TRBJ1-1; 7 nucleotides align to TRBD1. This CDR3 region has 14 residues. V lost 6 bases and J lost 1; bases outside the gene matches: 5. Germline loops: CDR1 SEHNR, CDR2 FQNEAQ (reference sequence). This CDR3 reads CASSKQGRNTEAFF. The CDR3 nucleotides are TGTGCCAGCAGTAAACAGGGGAGGAACACTGAAGCTTTCTTT.

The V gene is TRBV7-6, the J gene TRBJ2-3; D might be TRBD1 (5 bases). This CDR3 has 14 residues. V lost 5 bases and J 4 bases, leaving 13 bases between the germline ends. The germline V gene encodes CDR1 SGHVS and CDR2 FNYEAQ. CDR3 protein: CASSEIRAPDTQYF. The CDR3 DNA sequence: TGTGCCAGCAGCGAAATCAGGGCCCCAGATACGCAGTATTTT.

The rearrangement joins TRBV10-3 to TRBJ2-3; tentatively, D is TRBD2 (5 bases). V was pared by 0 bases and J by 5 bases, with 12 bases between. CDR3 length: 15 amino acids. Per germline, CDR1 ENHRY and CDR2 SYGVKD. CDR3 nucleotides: TGTGCCATCAGTGAGTCCGGGATCGGGCGAGATACGCAGTATTTT. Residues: CAISESGIGRDTQYF.

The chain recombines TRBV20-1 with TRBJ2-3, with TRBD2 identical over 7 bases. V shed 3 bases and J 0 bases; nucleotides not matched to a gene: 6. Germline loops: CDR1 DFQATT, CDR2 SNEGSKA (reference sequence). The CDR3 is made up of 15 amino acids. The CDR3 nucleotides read TGCAGTGCTAGTCGTCGGCGGGGGAGCACAGATACGCAGTATTTT. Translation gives CSASRRRGSTDTQYF.

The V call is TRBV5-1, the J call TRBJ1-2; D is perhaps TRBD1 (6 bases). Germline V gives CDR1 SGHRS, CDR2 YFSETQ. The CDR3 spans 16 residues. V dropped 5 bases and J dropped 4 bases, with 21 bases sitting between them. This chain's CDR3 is CASSQVHGGDLYGYTF. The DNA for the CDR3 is TGCGCCAGCAGTCAAGTCCATGGGGGCGACCTCTATGGCTACACCTTC.

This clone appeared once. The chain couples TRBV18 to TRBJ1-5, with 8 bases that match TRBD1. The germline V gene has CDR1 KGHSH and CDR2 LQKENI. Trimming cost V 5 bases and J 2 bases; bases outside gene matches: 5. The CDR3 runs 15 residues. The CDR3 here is CASSLTGVGNQPQHF. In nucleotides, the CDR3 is TGTGCCAGCTCATTGACAGGGGTCGGCAATCAGCCCCAGCATTTT.

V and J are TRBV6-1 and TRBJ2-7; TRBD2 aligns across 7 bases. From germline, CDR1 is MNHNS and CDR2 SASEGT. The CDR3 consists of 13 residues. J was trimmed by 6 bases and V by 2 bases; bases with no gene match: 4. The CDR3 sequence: CASSESGRREQYF. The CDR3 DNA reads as TGTGCCAGCAGTGAATCCGGGAGGCGCGAGCAGTACTTC.

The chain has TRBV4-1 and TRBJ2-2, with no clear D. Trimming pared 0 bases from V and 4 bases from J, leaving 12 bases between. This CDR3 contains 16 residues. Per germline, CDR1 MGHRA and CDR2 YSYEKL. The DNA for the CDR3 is TGCGCCAGCAGCCAAGAGGAAGCCCCGGGCACCGGGGAGCTGTTTTTT. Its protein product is CASSQEEAPGTGELFF.

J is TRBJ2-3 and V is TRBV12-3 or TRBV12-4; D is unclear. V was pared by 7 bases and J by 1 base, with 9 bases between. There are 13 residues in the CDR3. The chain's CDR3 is CASKFGGTDTQYF. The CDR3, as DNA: TGTGCCAGCAAGTTCGGAGGCACAGATACGCAGTATTTT.

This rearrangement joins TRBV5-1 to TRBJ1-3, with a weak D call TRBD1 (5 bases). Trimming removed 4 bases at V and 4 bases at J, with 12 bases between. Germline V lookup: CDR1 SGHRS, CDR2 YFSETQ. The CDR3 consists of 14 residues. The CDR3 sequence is CASSPEAGGNTIYF. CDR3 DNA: TGCGCCAGCAGCCCCGAAGCAGGGGGAAACACCATATATTTT.

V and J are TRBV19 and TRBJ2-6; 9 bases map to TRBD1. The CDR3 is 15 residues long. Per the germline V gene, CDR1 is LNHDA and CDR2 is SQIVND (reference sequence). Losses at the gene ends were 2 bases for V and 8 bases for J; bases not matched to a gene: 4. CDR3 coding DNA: TGTGCCAGTAGTATAATCACAGGGGGCCCCAACGTCCTGACTTTC. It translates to CASSIITGGPNVLTF.

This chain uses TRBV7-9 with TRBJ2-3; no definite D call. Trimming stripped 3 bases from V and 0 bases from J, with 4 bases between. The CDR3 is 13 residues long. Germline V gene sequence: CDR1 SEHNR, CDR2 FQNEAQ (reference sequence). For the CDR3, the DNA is TGTGCCAGCAGCTTTTCGAGCACAGATACGCAGTATTTT. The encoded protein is CASSFSSTDTQYF.

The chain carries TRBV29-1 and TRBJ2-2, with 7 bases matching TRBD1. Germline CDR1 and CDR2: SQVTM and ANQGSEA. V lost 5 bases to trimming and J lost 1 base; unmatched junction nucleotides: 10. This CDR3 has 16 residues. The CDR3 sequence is CSVLELQGLNTGELFF. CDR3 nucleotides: TGCAGCGTTCTGGAGCTACAGGGGCTGAACACCGGGGAGCTGTTTTTT.

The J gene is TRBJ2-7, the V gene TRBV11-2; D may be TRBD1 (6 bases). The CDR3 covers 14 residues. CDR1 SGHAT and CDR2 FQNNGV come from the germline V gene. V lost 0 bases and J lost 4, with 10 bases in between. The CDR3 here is CASSLDRGWYEQYF. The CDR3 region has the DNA TGTGCCAGCAGCTTAGACAGGGGCTGGTACGAGCAGTACTTC.

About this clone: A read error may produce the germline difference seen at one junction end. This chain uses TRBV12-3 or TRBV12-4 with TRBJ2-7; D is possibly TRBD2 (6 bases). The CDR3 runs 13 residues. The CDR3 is CASSIAVLREQYF. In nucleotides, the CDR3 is TGTGCCAGCAGTATAGCGGTACTGAGGGAGCAGTACTTC.

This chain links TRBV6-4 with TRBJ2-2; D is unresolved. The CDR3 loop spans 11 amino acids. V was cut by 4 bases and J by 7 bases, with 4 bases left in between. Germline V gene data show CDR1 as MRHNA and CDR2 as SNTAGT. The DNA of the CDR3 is TGTGCCAGCAGTGCCCACGGGGAGCTGTTTTTT. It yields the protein CASSAHGELFF.

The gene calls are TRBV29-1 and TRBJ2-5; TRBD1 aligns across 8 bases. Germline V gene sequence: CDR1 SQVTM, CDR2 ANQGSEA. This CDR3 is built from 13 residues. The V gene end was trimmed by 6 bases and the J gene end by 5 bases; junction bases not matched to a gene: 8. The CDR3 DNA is TGCAGCGTAGACAGGGGCTTGGGGGAGACCCAGTACTTC. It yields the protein CSVDRGLGETQYF.

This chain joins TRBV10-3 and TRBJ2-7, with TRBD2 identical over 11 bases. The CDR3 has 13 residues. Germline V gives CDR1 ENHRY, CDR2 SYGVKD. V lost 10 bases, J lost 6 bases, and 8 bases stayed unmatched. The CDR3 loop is CASSGGAYSEQYF. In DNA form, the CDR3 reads TGTGCCAGTAGCGGGGGGGCGTATTCCGAGCAGTACTTC.

CDR3 sequence: CASRFTGDTEAFF. For the CDR3, the DNA is TGTGCCAGCAGATTCACAGGGGACACTGAAGCTTTCTTT. The genes are TRBV7-3 and TRBJ1-1; 7 positions match TRBD1. The CDR3 has 13 residues. Germline V gene data show CDR1 as SGHTA and CDR2 as FQGTGA. With 6 bases clipped from V and 3 bases from J, the junction kept 4 bases outside the gene matches.

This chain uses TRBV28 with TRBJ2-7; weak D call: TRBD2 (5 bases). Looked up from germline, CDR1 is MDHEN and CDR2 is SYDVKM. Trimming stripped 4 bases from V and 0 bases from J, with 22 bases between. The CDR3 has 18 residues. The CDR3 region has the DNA TGTGCCAGCAGTTCATATTGGACCACCGGGGAGAGCTCCTACGAGCAGTACTTC. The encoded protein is CASSSYWTTGESSYEQYF. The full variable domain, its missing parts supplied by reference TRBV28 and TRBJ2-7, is DVKVTQSSRYLVKRTGEKVFLECVQDMDHENMFWYRQDPGLGLRLIYFSYDVKMKEKGDIPEGYSVSREKKERFSLILESASTNQTSMYLCASSSYWTTGESSYEQYFGPGTRLTVT.

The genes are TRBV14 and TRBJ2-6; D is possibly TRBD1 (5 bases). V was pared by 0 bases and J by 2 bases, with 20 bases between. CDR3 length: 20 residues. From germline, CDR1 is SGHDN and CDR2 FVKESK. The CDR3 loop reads CASSQDHGKGMGTGANVLTF. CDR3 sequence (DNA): TGTGCCAGCAGCCAAGATCACGGAAAGGGGATGGGTACTGGGGCCAACGTCCTGACTTTC.

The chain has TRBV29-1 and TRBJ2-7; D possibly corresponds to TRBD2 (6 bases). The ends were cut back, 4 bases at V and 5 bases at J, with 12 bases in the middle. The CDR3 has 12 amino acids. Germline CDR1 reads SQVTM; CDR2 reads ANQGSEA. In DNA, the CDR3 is TGCAGCGTTGGCCGCGGGGTCCACGAGCAGTACTTC. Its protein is CSVGRGVHEQYF.

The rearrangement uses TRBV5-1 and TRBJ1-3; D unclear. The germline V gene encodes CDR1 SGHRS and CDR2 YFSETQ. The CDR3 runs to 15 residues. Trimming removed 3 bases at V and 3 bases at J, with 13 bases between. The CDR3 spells CASSYSARDGNTIYF. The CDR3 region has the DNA TGCGCCAGCAGCTATTCCGCACGGGATGGAAACACCATATATTTT.

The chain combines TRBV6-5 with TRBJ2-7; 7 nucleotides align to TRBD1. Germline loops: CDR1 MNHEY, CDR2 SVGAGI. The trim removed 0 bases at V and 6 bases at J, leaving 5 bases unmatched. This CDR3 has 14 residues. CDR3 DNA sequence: TGTGCCAGCAGTTACTCCTTAGGGGGCGCCGAGCAGTACTTC. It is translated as CASSYSLGGAEQYF.

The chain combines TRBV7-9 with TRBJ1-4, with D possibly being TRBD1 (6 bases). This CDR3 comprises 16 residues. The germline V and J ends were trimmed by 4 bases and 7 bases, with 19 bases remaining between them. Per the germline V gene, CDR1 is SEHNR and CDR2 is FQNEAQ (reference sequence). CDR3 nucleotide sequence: TGTGCCAGCAGCTCCCCGGGGGGGCGAGGGAGTGAAAAACTGTTTTTT. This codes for CASSSPGGRGSEKLFF. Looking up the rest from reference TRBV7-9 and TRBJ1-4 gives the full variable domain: DTGVSQNPRHKITKRGQNVTFRCDPISEHNRLYWYRQTLGQGPEFLTYFQNEAQLEKSRLLSDRFSAERPKGSFSTLEIQRTEQGDSAMYLCASSSPGGRGSEKLFFGSGTQLSVL.